This passage covers 3 T cell receptor beta chains from one sample sequenced in a study of brain T cells in children with intractable seizures listed by TCRdb under 2021. Libraries were made using the immunoSEQ multiplex PCR assay. TCRdb carries this immuneACCESS record with in-frame sequences only. Its versions omit some clonotypes, under half of them owing to an unresolved V gene in the studies checked, with the rest unexplained. Counted in this sample were about 340,000 clones; roughly 92% of them appeared once. 4.5% to 7% of the sample is in the top ten clones. The time point label for this specimen denotes: blood from clinic visit 5 months post-surgery; TSC patient then seizure free. The input for sequencing was peripheral blood, taken approximately 5 months after surgery. The receptors were gathered from a boy under two years old with tuberous sclerosis and intractable seizures.

This sequence joins TRBV10-3 and TRBJ2-2; D possibly corresponds to TRBD1 (6 bases). Germline-derived CDR1 and CDR2 are ENHRY and SYGVKD. The CDR3 has 14 residues. Trimming left V 3 bases short and J 3 bases short, with 8 bases between. CDR3 nucleotide sequence: TGTGCCATCAGTGAAAACAGGGACACCGGGGAGCTGTTTTTT. Translation: CAISENRDTGELFF.

This rearrangement joins TRBV4-1 to TRBJ1-3, with 8 bases identical to TRBD1. The CDR3 length is 15 residues. The V segment lost 4 bases and the J segment 2 bases; nucleotides outside the gene matches: 4. Germline CDR1 is MGHRA and CDR2 is YSYEKL. The CDR3 reads CASSPETGAGNTIYF. The CDR3, as DNA: TGCGCCAGCAGCCCCGAGACAGGGGCTGGAAACACCATATATTTT.

The gene calls are TRBV11-2 and TRBJ1-3, with D unresolved. This CDR3 spans 14 amino acids. Trimming left V 2 bases short and J 0 bases short, with 5 bases between. The V gene's germline CDR1 is SGHAT and CDR2 FQNNGV. CDR3 sequence: CASSLLFSGNTIYF. The CDR3 region has the DNA TGTGCCAGCAGCTTACTTTTCTCTGGAAACACCATATATTTT.